The source of this T cell receptor beta chain is a study of regulatory T cells in long-lasting Graves disease (dated by TCRdb to 2020 to 2022). For the study in its entirety: Newly diagnosed Graves' disease patients had taken antithyroid drugs for less than 3 months. This study used TCR sequencing and RNA sequencing of peripheral blood to compare persistent Graves' disease patients against newly diagnosed Graves' disease patients. The study was registered as a clinical trial and conducted in China. A total of around 35 samples underwent TCR sequencing, from about 13 patients with persistent Graves' disease and 20 patients with newly diagnosed Graves' disease. The paper's findings and limits, for the study overall: The study examined only peripheral blood because the primary lesion, thyroid tissue, could not be accessed. Lower TCR Shannon entropy and fewer highly expanded clones were observed in persistent Graves' disease patients than in newly diagnosed patients, which suggested clonal expansion. Sequencing and analysis were restricted to the TCR beta chain. Preferential use of TRBV28, TRBJ1-2 and TRBJ2-5 was observed in persistent disease, whereas TRBV20-1 and TRBJ2-1 were favored in newly diagnosed disease. More public clonotypes were shared among persistent patients (under 3,000) than among newly diagnosed patients (more than 950). The authors acknowledged the small sample size as a limitation that may reduce accuracy.

The sample's time point label, decoded: newly diagnosed GD, antithyroid drugs for less than 3 months. For both TCR sequencing and RNA sequencing, RNA was extracted from PBMCs in TRIzol. The diagnosis of Graves' disease followed American Thyroid Association guidelines. Patients were recruited from an endocrinology department in Xi'an, China. Each patient gave 7 to 9.5 milliliters of peripheral blood, collected in an EDTA anticoagulant tube. PBMCs were isolated by Ficoll Paque Plus density gradient separation without further T cell sorting. An Agilent 2100 Bioanalyzer and agarose gel were used to check RNA quality, while a NanoDrop 2000 measured RNA concentration. Receptors were amplified or captured by multiplex PCR. The instrument given in TCRdb is Illumina HiSeq 4000. CDR3 regions were amplified by Arm-PCR with iRepertoire HTBI primers to construct TCR beta libraries. PCR products were gel purified before sequencing. Under the source paper's analysis protocol: A total of 62 TRBV and under 15 TRBJ segments were identified across samples and were used for gene usage analysis of CDR3 amino acid clonotypes. Filtered high-quality paired reads were merged into contigs using COPE and FqMerger. BLAST was used to align contigs to IMGT TRBV, TRBD and TRBJ reference genes, and CDR3 was defined according to IMGT. Any clonotype with a frequency above 0.1% was classified as a highly expanded clone. Shannon entropy was used to measure repertoire diversity, and the Gini coefficient was used to measure V-J evenness. Clonotypes shared by more than one individual were considered public. TCRdb passed the public sequencing reads through fastp at Q25 and MiXCR, retaining productive beta sequences. CDR3 protein duplicates are merged, each entry listing the most common genes and DNA. These V and J calls derive from TCRdb rather than the authors' analysis. The sample yields hundreds of thousands of distinct CDR3 sequences; under 20% were counted once. The ten biggest clones cover approximately 18% of the sample.

This clonotype was found a few times. Its antigen is unknown. No much larger clone exists at a distance of one base, and base qualities are not known. CDR3 length: 12 amino acids, cysteine to phenylalanine. Kept here is only the CDR3 DNA, which spans 36 bases and is read in frame from base 1. CDR1 SEHNR and CDR2 FQNEAQ were looked up in the germline V gene (reference sequence). V lost 8 bases and J lost 3 bases; the stretch between them is 10 bases long. The same sample was also studied in work on T cells in Graves' hyperthyroidism and ophthalmopathy. Per that second paper: Graves' hyperthyroidism was defined as stable when no progression to ophthalmopathy occurred over 18 months of follow-up. The hyperthyroidism patients were between 18 and 65 years old and newly diagnosed, with a disease duration of less than 2 months. Patients with uncontrolled infections, other autoimmune diseases, pregnancy or lactation were excluded. Diagnoses relied on clinical symptoms, serum thyroxine and TRAb, thyroid ultrasound and orbital computed tomography. A first-round RT-PCR of the TCR CDR3 used the HTBI primer set with the Qiagen OneStep RT-PCR kit. Most expanded thyroid clonotypes (frequency above 0.001) were also found in blood, which suggests that blood repertoires may mirror thyroid immune responses. A 13 V-J signature model separated ophthalmopathy from stable hyperthyroidism, with approximately 86% sensitivity and 81% to 83% specificity in cross-validation and 80%/75% in testing. In validation, the model predicted progression to ophthalmopathy with 55% to 71% sensitivity and roughly 75% specificity, a median of approximately 6.5 months before onset. To identify distinguishing TCR V-J signatures, a discovery cohort of 100 patients was used, comprising 40 to 45 with Graves' ophthalmopathy and around 57 with stable Graves' hyperthyroidism. Prospective prediction of ophthalmopathy was tested in an independent validation cohort of 18 to 20 hyperthyroidism patients and some 17 patients who later progressed to ophthalmopathy. The 75 to 100 discovery patients were randomly split 7:3 into training and test sets. In several Graves' hyperthyroidism patients, the study also compared T-cell repertoires from thyroid tissue with T-cell repertoires from blood. Following sampling, methimazole starting at 30 mg daily was given to hyperthyroidism patients, and high-dose intravenous methylprednisolone was given to ophthalmopathy patients. Libraries were constructed in a second round of multiplex PCR, after which size selection and purification were carried out. Sequencing of the libraries was done on an Illumina HiSeq2000 using paired-end 100 bp reads. Raw data were processed with SOAPnuke, discarding reads with adapters, uncalled bases, mean Phred below 15, or no exact constant-primer or identifier match. High-quality paired reads were merged using COPE v1.2.5, and each unique nucleotide sequence was defined as a clonotype. MiTCR v1.1 was used to align the clonotypes against IMGT TRBV, TRBD and TRBJ reference segments. The analysis included only V-J combinations with a frequency above 0.0001, which together covered roughly 99% of the repertoires. The TCS score was defined as the ratio of F50 (clonal expansion) to E x V (chaos), calculated using BLOSUM62-based TCRdist between CDR3 peptides within each V-J. Welch's t-statistics and random forest reduced some 510 V-J features to 10 to 15, which were used in a naive Bayes classifier (R e1071). No statistical method was used to fix the sample size in advance, and group allocation was not hidden from the investigators. According to the paper, TCR Vbeta CDR3 sequencing was carried out on 120 to 150 peripheral blood samples, which came from approximately 41 ophthalmopathy, about 75 hyperthyroidism and approximately 17 progressor patients.

Sequences were derived from peripheral blood mononuclear cells (PBMCs), sampled at new diagnosis, from a patient treated with antithyroid drugs. The V and J segments used are TRBV7-9 and TRBJ1-2; the D segment cannot be called with confidence. This TCR was recovered from a woman younger than 45 with Graves disease. Donor details come from another sample of the same person, matched by shared clones. In nucleotides, the sequence is TGTGCCAGCCGCTACCTGGACTATGGCTACACCTTC. Its translation is CASRYLDYGYTF.